This T cell receptor beta chain emerged from a study of T cell changes during pregnancy in multiple sclerosis. Repertoires were generated with immunoSEQ multiplex PCR, while TCRdb's copy carries only in-frame clones and drops some. The sample has approximately 70,000 clones, about 90% seen once; the top ten hold approximately 1.5%. The material sequenced was peripheral blood, taken after pregnancy. The receptor comes from a female donor with multiple sclerosis, enrolled in a pregnancy study.

CDR3: CAWSRLRSGASEAFF. The CDR3 nucleotides read TGTGCCTGGAGTCGGTTGCGGTCTGGAGCCTCTGAAGCTTTCTTT. The V gene is TRBV30, the J gene TRBJ1-1; no clear D gene. The CDR3 extends over 15 amino acids. V dropped 2 bases and J dropped 6 bases, with 19 bases sitting between them. Germline CDR1 and CDR2: GTSNPN and SVGIG (reference sequence).